The 27 T cell receptor beta chains presented below share a single source sample, sequenced in a study of blood T cells in healthy people across ages. Then a second PCR, running about 6 to 11 cycles, was carried out with a sample-barcoded 5' primer and a J-beta primer mix. TCRdb independently ran MiXCR on the 5' RACE reads; one entry per CDR3 protein. The table has about 290,000 distinct CDR3 sequences, roughly 26% seen once. Sequenced material: blood. The receptor source for this set is a woman in her seventies in good health.

The DNA for the CDR3 is TGTGCCAGCAGTGAACCAGTGAGGGTACTAGCGGGAGGGCCGATCACAGATACGCAGTATTTT. As protein: CASSEPVRVLAGGPITDTQYF. The chain has TRBV2 and TRBJ2-3; 13 bases agree with TRBD2. The CDR3 sequence is 21 residues long. The V and J ends lost 2 bases and 2 bases, in that order; junction bases with no gene match: 16. The germline gives CDR1 SNHLY, CDR2 FYNNEI.

This chain links TRBV25-1 with TRBJ2-1; TRBD2 agrees at 12 bases. Matching the DNA end better, TRBJ2-7 makes the J call doubtful. This CDR3 has 16 residues. Looked up from germline, CDR1 is MGHDK and CDR2 is SYGVNS. The CDR3 spells CASSPGLAGLAYEQYF. The CDR3 coding sequence is TGTGCCAGCAGTCCGGGACTAGCGGGCCTGGCCTACGAGCAGTACTTC.

CDR3 coding DNA: TGTGCCAGCAGCACCCGACAGGGTCCGGCAAATCAGCCCCAGCATTTT. This encodes CASSTRQGPANQPQHF. The gene calls are TRBV7-2 and TRBJ1-5; 7 bases are shared with TRBD1. The trim removed 5 bases at V and 4 bases at J, leaving 11 bases unmatched. This CDR3 region has 16 residues. CDR1 SGHTA and CDR2 FQGNSA come from the germline V gene.

The chain has TRBV28 and TRBJ1-5; 11 nucleotides match TRBD1. V trimming: 8 bases; J trimming: 6 bases; junction bases outside the gene matches: 9. Germline assignment: CDR1 MDHEN and CDR2 SYDVKM. This CDR3 has 15 amino acids. CDR3 protein: CASWSGTGGFQPQHF. CDR3 DNA: TGTGCCAGCTGGTCCGGGACAGGGGGTTTTCAGCCCCAGCATTTT.

This clonotype was observed many times. This sequence joins TRBV7-2 and TRBJ2-7; a possible D gene is TRBD1 (6 bases). Germline CDR1 SGHTA, CDR2 FQGNSA. This CDR3 comprises 14 residues. Trimming removed 3 bases from V and 2 bases from J, with 11 bases in between. As DNA, the CDR3 is TGTGCCAGCAGCTTTTCACAGGGCGCCTACGAGCAGTACTTC. This gives the protein CASSFSQGAYEQYF.

The V call is TRBV7-2, the J call TRBJ2-5, with unresolved D. The germline gives CDR1 SGHTA, CDR2 FQGNSA. V lost 1 base and J lost 6, with 12 bases in between. This CDR3 is built from 14 residues. This CDR3 reads CASSLDRQVQTQYF. In nucleotides, the CDR3 is TGTGCCAGCAGCTTAGACCGCCAGGTTCAGACCCAGTACTTC.

This clonotype occurred many times. The rearrangement joins TRBV6-2 or TRBV6-3 to TRBJ2-7; D is uncertain. The germline CDR1 and CDR2 sequences are MNHEY and SVGEGT. The V and J ends lost 2 bases and 7 bases respectively, with 9 bases between them. The CDR3 runs to 12 residues. For the CDR3, the DNA is TGTGCCAGCAGTTACGCGGAGCGAGAGCAGTACTTC. This codes for CASSYAEREQYF.

This clonotype turned up a few times. The chain combines TRBV20-1 with TRBJ1-2; D is perhaps TRBD1 (6 bases). The CDR3 runs to 13 residues. Trimming stripped 3 bases from V and 3 bases from J, with 11 bases between. CDR1 and CDR2 from the germline V gene are DFQATT and SNEGSKA (reference sequence). The CDR3 coding sequence is TGCAGTGCTAGGGGGGGGCAGGACTATGGCTACACCTTC. This gives the protein CSARGGQDYGYTF.

The CDR3 protein is CASAMGAKNIQYF. The CDR3 coding sequence is TGTGCCAGCGCCATGGGAGCCAAAAACATTCAGTACTTC. V and J are TRBV28 and TRBJ2-4; D not certain. CDR1 is MDHEN and CDR2 is SYDVKM in the germline V gene. This CDR3 region has 13 residues. V was clipped by 8 bases and J by 0 bases, with 8 bases between them.

This clonotype has more than one count but fewer than ten. This chain links TRBV28 with TRBJ1-5; D might be TRBD1 (6 bases). This CDR3 has 16 residues. V was pared by 2 bases and J by 6 bases, with 17 bases between. Looked up from germline, CDR1 is MDHEN and CDR2 is SYDVKM. The CDR3: CASSLTGRKGGQPQHF. The DNA of the CDR3 is TGTGCCAGCAGTTTAACAGGGAGGAAGGGTGGTCAGCCCCAGCATTTT.

The V and J genes are TRBV29-1 and TRBJ1-2; D ambiguous. The V and J ends lost 1 base and 3 bases respectively, with 12 bases between them. This CDR3 comprises 14 residues. In germline, CDR1 is SQVTM, CDR2 ANQGSEA. In nucleotides, the CDR3 is TGCAGCGTTGAAGTTATAGCTGGGCACTATGGCTACACCTTC. The encoded protein is CSVEVIAGHYGYTF.

This clonotype has more than one count but fewer than ten. The J gene is TRBJ2-5, the V gene TRBV5-8, with D unresolved. Germline V gene lookup returns CDR1 SGHTS and CDR2 YDEGEE. V lost 1 base and J lost 6, with 10 bases in between. This CDR3 is 13 amino acids long. The CDR3 loop is CASSLKGLQTQYF. CDR3 coding DNA: TGTGCCAGCAGCTTGAAAGGGCTCCAGACCCAGTACTTC.

This clonotype has only a few counts. V gene TRBV20-1 combines with J gene TRBJ2-2, with 7 bases that match TRBD1. The length of the CDR3 is 14 residues. V lost 2 bases to trimming and J lost 2 bases; unmatched junction nucleotides: 2. CDR1 is DFQATT, CDR2 SNEGSKA, per germline (reference sequence). CDR3 protein: CSARRDRNTGELFF. The CDR3 DNA reads TGCAGTGCTAGAAGGGACAGAAACACCGGGGAGCTGTTTTTT.

This clonotype was found a few times. This chain connects TRBV5-1 to TRBJ1-4; 10 bases fit TRBD1. Germline loops: CDR1 SGHRS, CDR2 YFSETQ. With 5 bases clipped from V and 8 bases from J, the junction kept 9 bases outside the gene matches. The CDR3 sequence is 15 residues long. The CDR3 loop reads CASRTDRGRGEKLFF. The CDR3 DNA is TGCGCCAGCAGGACCGACAGGGGGCGAGGGGAAAAACTGTTTTTT.

This clonotype appeared many times. The V call is TRBV5-1, the J call TRBJ2-5; 7 bases are a match to TRBD1. Germline assignment: CDR1 SGHRS and CDR2 YFSETQ. The CDR3 loop spans 16 amino acids. Trimming took 4 bases from V and 2 from J; bases not matched to a gene: 11. CDR3 residues: CASSPSGQARQETQYF. The CDR3 nucleotides read TGCGCCAGCAGCCCTTCCGGACAGGCACGGCAAGAGACCCAGTACTTC.

This clonotype was picked up a small number of times. The chain has TRBV7-2 and TRBJ2-5; TRBD2 aligns across 7 bases. CDR1 and CDR2 from the germline V gene are SGHTA and FQGNSA. The CDR3 sequence is 13 residues long. The junction had 5 bases not matched to a gene; V was cut back by 5 bases and J by 5 bases. CDR3 residues: CASSVTSVETQYF. Here the CDR3 DNA reads TGTGCCAGCAGCGTTACTAGCGTCGAGACCCAGTACTTC.

J is TRBJ1-5 and V is TRBV18; D ambiguous. The ends were cut back, 2 bases at V and 0 bases at J, with 11 bases in the middle. This CDR3 region has 16 residues. CDR1 KGHSH and CDR2 LQKENI come from the germline V gene. The CDR3 sequence is CASSPGVGISNQPQHF. The CDR3 DNA reads as TGTGCCAGCTCACCAGGAGTCGGGATTAGCAATCAGCCCCAGCATTTT.

The chain carries TRBV28 and TRBJ2-7, with 9 bases lining up with TRBD2. The germline V gene encodes CDR1 MDHEN and CDR2 SYDVKM. V lost 2 bases to trimming and J lost 4 bases; unmatched junction nucleotides: 9. This CDR3 has 16 amino acids. CDR3 amino acids: CASSLGGRAFGYEQYF. Here the CDR3 DNA reads TGTGCCAGCAGTTTAGGCGGGAGGGCCTTTGGATACGAGCAGTACTTC.

This clonotype was observed a handful of times. The rearrangement joins TRBV6-6 to TRBJ2-4; D unclear. From germline, CDR1 is MNHNY and CDR2 SVGAGI (reference sequence). Trimming pared 6 bases from V and 7 bases from J, leaving 16 bases between. The CDR3 sequence is 14 residues long. CDR3 sequence reads: CASSDRPGGNIQYF. Written as DNA, the CDR3 is TGTGCCAGCAGCGATCGACCCGGTGGCAACATTCAGTACTTC.

V usage is TRBV7-2 and J usage is TRBJ1-6; 7 bases match TRBD1. After removal of 5 bases from V and 6 bases from J, the junction contained 16 bases not matched to a gene. From germline, CDR1 is SGHTA and CDR2 FQGNSA. The CDR3 runs to 18 residues. The CDR3 DNA reads TGTGCCAGCAGCGCAAAGCCCCAAGTGGGACAGAGTAATTCACCCCTCCACTTT. Translated: CASSAKPQVGQSNSPLHF. The whole variable domain, filled in from reference TRBV7-2 and TRBJ1-6, reads GAGVSQSPSNKVTEKGKDVELRCDPISGHTALYWYRQSLGQGLEFLIYFQGNSAPDKSGLPSDRFSAERTGGSVSTLTIQRTQQEDSAVYLCASSAKPQVGQSNSPLHFGNGTRLTVT.

This clonotype occurred a few times. The chain is built from TRBV7-9 and TRBJ2-1; perhaps TRBD1 as D (8 bases). From germline, CDR1 is SEHNR and CDR2 FQNEAQ (reference sequence). V shed 5 bases and J shed 10 bases, with 18 bases lying between them. The CDR3 loop spans 14 amino acids. CDR3 loop: CASSATGEGAEQFF. As DNA, the CDR3 is TGTGCCAGCAGCGCGACAGGGGAGGGGGCCGAGCAGTTCTTC.

In this sample, this clonotype turned up a few times. This sequence joins TRBV15 and TRBJ1-5; 7 bases align to TRBD1. The junction had 7 bases not matched to a gene; V was cut back by 0 bases and J by 11 bases. CDR1 is LNHNV and CDR2 is YYDKDF in the germline V gene (reference sequence). The CDR3 extends over 14 amino acids. CDR3 in amino acids: CATSRDQEGAAQHF. CDR3 DNA: TGTGCCACCAGCAGAGATCAGGAGGGGGCAGCCCAGCATTTT.

This clonotype was found a few times. The chain combines TRBV2 with TRBJ2-1; D perhaps matches TRBD2 (5 bases). Trimming pared 5 bases from V and 3 bases from J, leaving 14 bases between. The CDR3 runs 15 residues. Germline V gene lookup returns CDR1 SNHLY and CDR2 FYNNEI. The CDR3 is CASSQDWSIYNEQFF. In DNA form, the CDR3 reads TGTGCCAGCAGTCAGGACTGGAGTATCTACAATGAGCAGTTCTTC.

J is TRBJ2-5 and V is TRBV7-8; D might be TRBD2 (5 bases). Germline lookup yields CDR1 SGHVS and CDR2 FQNEAQ. The germline V and J ends were trimmed by 5 bases and 11 bases, with 27 bases remaining between them. This CDR3 contains 16 residues. The CDR3: CASSLLSRGSSYQQYF. DNA of the CDR3: TGTGCCAGCAGCCTACTCAGCCGGGGAAGCTCCTACCAGCAGTACTTC. The full variable domain, with the rest looked up from reference TRBV7-8 and TRBJ2-5, is GAGVSQSPRYKVAKRGQDVALRCDPISGHVSLFWYQQALGQGPEFLTYFQNEAQLDKSGLPSDRFFAERPEGSVSTLKIQRTQQEDSAVYLCASSLLSRGSSYQQYFGPGTRLLVL.

Comments on this clonotype: With a much larger clone just one base away, this may be a read error. The CDR3 region has the DNA TGCGTCAGCAGCCAAGCGGGCGGACGCGTTCAAGAGACCCAGTACTTC. Its protein product is CVSSQAGGRVQETQYF. The chain has TRBV4-1 and TRBJ2-5, with D possibly being TRBD2 (6 bases). The V gene's germline CDR1 is MGHRA and CDR2 YSYEKL. The CDR3 contains 16 residues.

This clonotype was observed once. CDR3 sequence: CASSFDRAGQPQHF. Here the CDR3 DNA reads TGTGCCAGCAGTTTCGACAGGGCTGGTCAGCCCCAGCATTTT. V usage is TRBV12-3 or TRBV12-4 and J usage is TRBJ1-5; 7 bases line up with TRBD1. The CDR3 extends over 14 amino acids. J was trimmed by 6 bases and V by 3 bases; bases with no gene match: 5.

This clonotype was observed a few times. The chain carries TRBV7-2 and TRBJ2-5; 8 positions agree with TRBD2. With the DNA end fitting TRBJ2-7 better, the J assignment may be wrong. Germline loops: CDR1 SGHTA, CDR2 FQGNSA. This CDR3 is built from 14 residues. The CDR3 DNA reads as TGTGCCAGCAGCTTAGGTTGGAGCGGGGGCGAGCAGTACTTC. It translates to CASSLGWSGGEQYF.